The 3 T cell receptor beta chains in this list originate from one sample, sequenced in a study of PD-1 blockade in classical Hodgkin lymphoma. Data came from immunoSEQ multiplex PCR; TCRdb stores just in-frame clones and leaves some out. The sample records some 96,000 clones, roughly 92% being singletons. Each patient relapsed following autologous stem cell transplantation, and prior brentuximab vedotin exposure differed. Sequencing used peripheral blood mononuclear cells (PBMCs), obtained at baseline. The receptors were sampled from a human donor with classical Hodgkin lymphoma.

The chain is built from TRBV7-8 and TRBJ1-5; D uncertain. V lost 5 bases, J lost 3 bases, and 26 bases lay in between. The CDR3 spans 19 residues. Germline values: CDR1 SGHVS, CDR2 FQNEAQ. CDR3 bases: TGTGCCAGCAGCCATCCCCCTAGCCCGGGGTCCGGATCCAATCAGCCCCAGCATTTT. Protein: CASSHPPSPGSGSNQPQHF.

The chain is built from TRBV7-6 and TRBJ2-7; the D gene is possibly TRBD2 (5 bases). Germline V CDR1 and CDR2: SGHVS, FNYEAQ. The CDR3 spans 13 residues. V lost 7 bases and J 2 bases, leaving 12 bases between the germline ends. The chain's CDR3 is CASTRGEPYEQYF. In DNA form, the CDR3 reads TGTGCCAGCACCCGGGGAGAACCCTACGAGCAGTACTTC.

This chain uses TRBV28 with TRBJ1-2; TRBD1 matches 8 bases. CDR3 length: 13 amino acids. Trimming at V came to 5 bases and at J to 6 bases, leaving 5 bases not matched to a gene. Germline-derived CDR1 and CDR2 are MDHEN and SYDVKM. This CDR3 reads CASSQGALNGYTF. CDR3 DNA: TGTGCCAGCAGTCAGGGGGCACTGAATGGCTACACCTTC.